One and the same sample provided the 18 T cell receptor beta chains below, sequenced in a study of blood T cell repertoires in COVID-19. Repertoires were generated with immunoSEQ multiplex PCR, while TCRdb's copy carries only in-frame clones and drops some. The profile shows fewer than 150,000 clones, over 75% of them singletons. Sequencing was carried out using PBMCs or T cells enriched from blood (not recorded which). These receptors were collected from a man aged 50 to 59 in a cohort exposed to, infected with or recovered from COVID-19 (not recorded which).

This clone appeared a few times. This chain links TRBV6-1 with TRBJ1-4; D not certain. The V and J ends lost 4 bases and 0 bases respectively, with 12 bases between them. CDR3 size: 16 residues. CDR1 and CDR2 (germline): MNHNS, SASEGT. The chain's CDR3 is CASSGPTTPTNEKLFF. In DNA form, the CDR3 reads TGTGCCAGCAGTGGACCGACGACACCAACTAATGAAAAACTGTTTTTT.

This chain uses TRBV11-2 with TRBJ2-7, with TRBD1 identical over 9 bases. The CDR3 spans 14 residues. The V gene's germline CDR1 is SGHAT and CDR2 FQNNGV. With 8 bases clipped from V and 4 bases from J, the junction kept 9 bases outside the gene matches. The CDR3 loop reads CASLRDRELYEQYF. CDR3 nucleotides: TGTGCCAGCCTCCGGGACAGGGAACTTTACGAGCAGTACTTC.

As to this clone: With a much larger clone just one base away, this may be a read error. The chain couples TRBV7-9 to TRBJ2-7, with TRBD2 matching 7 bases. In germline, CDR1 is SEHNR, CDR2 FQNEAQ (reference sequence). CDR3 size: 14 residues. With V trimmed by 1 base and J by 2 bases, 2 bases remained unmatched. CDR3 amino acids: CASSLGSGPYEQYF. The CDR3 region has the DNA TGTGCCAGCAGCTTAGGTAGCGGGCCCTACGAGCAGTACTTC.

The chain combines TRBV18 with TRBJ2-1; 12 bases are a match to TRBD2. Trimming took 1 base from V and 6 from J; bases not matched to a gene: 7. This CDR3 region has 17 residues. CDR1 KGHSH and CDR2 LQKENI come from the germline V gene. CDR3 residues: CASSPLILAGGGNEQFF. The CDR3, as DNA: TGTGCCAGCTCACCACTGATCCTAGCGGGAGGGGGCAATGAGCAGTTCTTC.

The chain recombines TRBV7-8 with TRBJ2-2; unclear D gene. Trimming stripped 5 bases from V and 3 bases from J, with 7 bases between. Germline values: CDR1 SGHVS, CDR2 FQNEAQ. This CDR3 is built from 13 residues. The CDR3, as DNA: TGTGCCAGCAGCCCTGCGGACACCGGGGAGCTGTTTTTT. Its protein product is CASSPADTGELFF. The full variable domain, in which reference TRBV7-8 and TRBJ2-2 provide the parts outside the CDR3, is GAGVSQSPRYKVAKRGQDVALRCDPISGHVSLFWYQQALGQGPEFLTYFQNEAQLDKSGLPSDRFFAERPEGSVSTLKIQRTQQEDSAVYLCASSPADTGELFFGEGSRLTVL.

J is TRBJ2-3 and V is TRBV3-1 (or the pseudogene TRBV3-2), with D possibly being TRBD2 (6 bases). Germline CDR1 and CDR2: LGHDT and YNNKEL (reference sequence). CDR3 length: 16 amino acids. Trimming took 1 base from V and 4 from J, leaving 15 bases between them. The DNA of the CDR3 is TGTGCCAGCAGCCAAGCCGGACTATGGAATGCAGATACGCAGTATTTT. It specifies CASSQAGLWNADTQYF.

This clone has only a few counts. V is TRBV19 and J is TRBJ1-1; 8 bases line up with TRBD1. The J segment lost 6 bases and the V segment lost 3 bases, leaving 9 bases of the junction unmatched. Germline assignment: CDR1 LNHDA and CDR2 SQIVND (reference sequence). The CDR3 loop spans 15 amino acids. The CDR3 DNA is TGTGCCAGTAGTATCCGGGACAGGCTGAGGGCTGAAGCTTTCTTT. Protein: CASSIRDRLRAEAFF.

The chain recombines TRBV7-9 with TRBJ2-5, with 9 bases fitting TRBD2. There are 15 residues in the CDR3. Unmatched junction bases numbered 6, after V lost 4 bases and J lost 3 bases. CDR1 and CDR2 (germline): SEHNR, FQNEAQ (reference sequence). The CDR3 DNA follows: TGTGCCAGCAGCTATAGCGGCGGGAGGGAAGAGACCCAGTACTTC. It is translated as CASSYSGGREETQYF. The variable domain in full, completed from reference TRBV7-9 and TRBJ2-5, reads DTGVSQNPRHKITKRGQNVTFRCDPISEHNRLYWYRQTLGQGPEFLTYFQNEAQLEKSRLLSDRFSAERPKGSFSTLEIQRTEQGDSAMYLCASSYSGGREETQYFGPGTRLLVL.

This chain joins TRBV4-1 and TRBJ2-7, with 13 bases matching TRBD2. CDR3 length: 18 residues. CDR1 MGHRA and CDR2 YSYEKL come from the germline V gene. J was trimmed by 1 base and V by 0 bases; bases with no gene match: 6. The CDR3 reads CASSQEGGLAGRSYEQYF. The CDR3 DNA reads TGCGCCAGCAGCCAAGAAGGGGGACTAGCGGGACGGTCCTACGAGCAGTACTTC.

This chain connects TRBV9 to TRBJ1-2; D is unresolved. V was pared by 0 bases and J by 5 bases, with 8 bases between. Germline V lookup: CDR1 SGDLS, CDR2 YYNGEE. CDR3 length equals 13 residues. CDR3 DNA: TGTGCCAGCAGCGTAGAAGTGGAGTATGGCTACACCTTC. Translated: CASSVEVEYGYTF. The variable domain in full, completed from reference TRBV9 and TRBJ1-2, reads DSGVTQTPKHLITATGQRVTLRCSPRSGDLSVYWYQQSLDQGLQFLIQYYNGEERAKGNILERFSAQQFPDLHSELNLSSLELGDSALYFCASSVEVEYGYTFGSGTRLTVV.

The CDR3 reads CASSPPNGGYSGANVLTF. The CDR3 nucleotides read TGTGCCAGCTCACCACCGAACGGGGGGTACTCTGGGGCCAACGTCCTGACTTTC. This chain uses TRBV18 with TRBJ2-6; TRBD2 agrees at 7 bases. V lost 0 bases, J lost 0 bases, and 5 bases stayed unmatched. This CDR3 is built from 18 residues. Germline CDR1 and CDR2: KGHSH and LQKENI. Full variable domain (missing parts from reference TRBV18 and TRBJ2-6): NAGVMQNPRHLVRRRGQEARLRCSPMKGHSHVYWYRQLPEEGLKFMVYLQKENIIDESGMPKERFSAEFPKEGPSILRIQQVVRGDSAAYFCASSPPNGGYSGANVLTFGAGSRLTVL.

The chain couples TRBV2 to TRBJ1-2; 8 nucleotides line up with TRBD1. Germline lookup yields CDR1 SNHLY and CDR2 FYNNEI. The CDR3 has 14 residues. V was pared by 4 bases and J by 4 bases, with 5 bases of the junction left unmatched. The CDR3 sequence: CASSGGQGPYGYTF. The CDR3 bases are TGTGCCAGCAGTGGAGGACAGGGCCCCTATGGCTACACCTTC. Based on the CDR3 plus reference TRBV2 and TRBJ1-2, the full variable domain is EPEVTQTPSHQVTQMGQEVILRCVPISNHLYFYWYRQILGQKVEFLVSFYNNEISEKSEIFDDQFSVERPDGSNFTLKIRSTKLEDSAMYFCASSGGQGPYGYTFGSGTRLTVV.

V and J are TRBV4-3 and TRBJ2-7; TRBD2 is a possible D gene (6 bases). Looked up from germline, CDR1 is LGHNA and CDR2 is YSLEER. The CDR3 sequence is 17 residues long. V was cut by 4 bases and J by 3 bases, with 22 bases left in between. CDR3 loop: CASSRTWLGGTNYEQYF. DNA of the CDR3: TGCGCCAGCAGCCGAACTTGGCTTGGGGGGACGAACTACGAGCAGTACTTC.

J is TRBJ2-1 and V is TRBV11-2, with 16 bases fitting TRBD2. Trimming removed 5 bases from V and 4 bases from J; junction bases left unmatched: 5. This CDR3 region has 17 residues. CDR1 is SGHAT and CDR2 is FQNNGV in the germline V gene. Written as DNA, the CDR3 is TGTGCCAGCAGCCAAACGGGACTAGCGGGAGGGTACAATGAGCAGTTCTTC. The encoded protein is CASSQTGLAGGYNEQFF.

The chain combines TRBV15 with TRBJ2-5, with 7 positions matching TRBD2. The V segment lost 0 bases and the J segment 4 bases; nucleotides outside the gene matches: 8. Germline lookup yields CDR1 LNHNV and CDR2 YYDKDF (reference sequence). The CDR3 extends over 16 amino acids. CDR3 sequence: CATSRDPLAVGETQYF. The CDR3 DNA sequence: TGTGCCACCAGCAGAGACCCCCTAGCGGTGGGAGAGACCCAGTACTTC.

The chain employs TRBV18 and TRBJ1-2, with D possibly matching TRBD1 (5 bases). The CDR3 length is 14 residues. The V end lost 2 bases, the J end lost 5 bases, and 12 bases lay between the germline ends. Per germline, CDR1 KGHSH and CDR2 LQKENI. The CDR3 region is CASSPSTVFYGYTF. CDR3 sequence (DNA): TGTGCCAGCTCACCATCGACAGTGTTTTATGGCTACACCTTC.

J is TRBJ2-1 and V is TRBV27; possible D gene TRBD2, 6 bases. Germline V gives CDR1 MNHEY, CDR2 SMNVEV (reference sequence). This CDR3 region has 16 residues. Between the trimmed V and J ends, which lost 2 bases and 4 bases, there was a span of 15 bases. The DNA of the CDR3 is TGTGCCAGCAGTTTAAAGTCAGGAGGGCCGTACAATGAGCAGTTCTTC. As protein: CASSLKSGGPYNEQFF.

This clone was picked up many times. V gene TRBV3-1 (or the pseudogene TRBV3-2) combines with J gene TRBJ1-1; D is undetermined. Per the germline V gene, CDR1 is LGHDT and CDR2 is YNNKEL (reference sequence). CDR3 length: 14 residues. With 1 base removed from V and 1 base from J, the gap between germline ends came to 7 bases. This CDR3 reads CASSQASRNTEAFF. Here the CDR3 DNA reads TGTGCCAGCAGCCAAGCGAGCCGGAACACTGAAGCTTTCTTT.